One and the same sample provided the 4 T cell receptor beta chains below, sequenced in a study of cytomegalovirus exposure and HLA in healthy donors. The study ran its PCR with 60 Vbeta and 13 Jbeta primers. Clones were sequenced by immunoSEQ multiplex PCR, and TCRdb holds only the in-frame ones, with some missing. This repertoire shows roughly 190,000 clones, just over 75% found once; its top ten account for 2% to 2.5%. Source material: PBMCs. The receptors were sampled from a woman aged 25 to 45 in good health and CMV-seropositive.

The sample holds a few counts of this clone. The chain uses TRBV6-5 and TRBJ2-7, with a weak D call TRBD1 (5 bases). V lost 7 bases and J 4 bases, leaving 11 bases between the germline ends. CDR3 length equals 12 residues. Looked up from germline, CDR1 is MNHEY and CDR2 is SVGAGI. The CDR3 reads CASTDSPYEQYF. For the CDR3, the DNA is TGTGCCAGCACCGACAGCCCGTACGAGCAGTACTTC.

V is TRBV7-9 and J is TRBJ1-1; D gene uncertain. This CDR3 has 12 amino acids. CDR1 and CDR2 (germline): SEHNR, FQNEAQ (reference sequence). Trimming removed 2 bases at V and 5 bases at J, with 6 bases between. The CDR3 spells CASSLSTTEAFF. The DNA for the CDR3 is TGTGCCAGCAGCTTAAGTACAACTGAAGCTTTCTTT. The whole variable domain, remainder taken from reference TRBV7-9 and TRBJ1-1, is DTGVSQNPRHKITKRGQNVTFRCDPISEHNRLYWYRQTLGQGPEFLTYFQNEAQLEKSRLLSDRFSAERPKGSFSTLEIQRTEQGDSAMYLCASSLSTTEAFFGQGTRLTVV.

This chain connects TRBV29-1 to TRBJ2-5, with TRBD2 identical over 7 bases. Germline-derived CDR1 and CDR2 are SQVTM and ANQGSEA. CDR3 size: 14 residues. Germline trimming cut 4 bases from V and 5 bases from J; bases unmatched to any gene: 10. The DNA for the CDR3 is TGCAGCGTTGCCGCTAAGGTGGGGGGGGAGACCCAGTACTTC. This translates into CSVAAKVGGETQYF.

The chain couples TRBV12-1 to TRBJ2-7; the table names TRBD2, a call not compared with the DNA. TRBV12-1 is labeled a pseudogene. The CDR3 spans 14 residues. The CDR3 region is CASSLRPRDYEQYF. As DNA, the CDR3 is TGTGCCAGCAGCTTGAGGCCCCGGGACTACGAGCAGTACTTC.